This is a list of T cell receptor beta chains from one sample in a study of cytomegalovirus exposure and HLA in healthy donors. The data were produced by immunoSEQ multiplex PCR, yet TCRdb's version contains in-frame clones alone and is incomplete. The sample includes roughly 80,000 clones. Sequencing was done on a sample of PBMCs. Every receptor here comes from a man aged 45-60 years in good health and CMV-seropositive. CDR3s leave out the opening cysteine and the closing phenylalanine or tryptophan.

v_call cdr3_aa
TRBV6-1 ASSDLGRTDEQF
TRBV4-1 ASSQDRGQGAPPTEAF
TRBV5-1 ATSRDTSYEQY
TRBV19 ASSMTGNTGELF
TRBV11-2 ASSTWGRSSYNEQF
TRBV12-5 ASGLPVQF
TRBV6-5 ASSYSGPGDGHEQY
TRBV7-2 ASSLAREVKAF
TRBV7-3 ASSLMASRTDTQY
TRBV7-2 ASSSGTSGYYEQY
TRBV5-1 ASSSPGQTNTGELF
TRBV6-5 ASSYSSSSGELF
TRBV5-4 ASSFQRGGETQY
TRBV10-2 ASSKRVPSTDTQY
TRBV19 ASSRDTYYEQY
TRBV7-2 ASSLDGLDETQY
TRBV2 ASSFPTGEVAEAF
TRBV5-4 ASSPMSGREETQY
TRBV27 ASFGQGNYGYT
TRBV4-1 ASSPRRGEVQETQY
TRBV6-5 ASSYTTGSNQPQH
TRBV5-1 ASSLGGGENGYT
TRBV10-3 AISESGGARTEAF
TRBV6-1 ASSEIQGWDNQPQH
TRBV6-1 ASSAGSTGELF
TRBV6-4 ASSDSSGGTDTQY
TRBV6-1 ASGLTATNEKLF
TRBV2 ASRELAGGAVDTQY
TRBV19 ASSVDRALTNSPLH
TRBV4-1 ASGAELGITGELF
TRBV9 ASSVGASVADNEQF
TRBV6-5 ASRQQGWDGYT
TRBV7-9 ASSLTGWDTYGYT
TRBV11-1 ASSVGTGQETQY
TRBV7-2 ASSRGQALLDTQY
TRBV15 ATSTSLLTSGGFTDTQY
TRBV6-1 ASSRGFNYGYT
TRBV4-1 ASRLSRGSLGYGYT
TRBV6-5 ASSLGQGGYGYT
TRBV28 ASRSLTGNYGYT
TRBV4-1 ASSQEGGLMMRSTEAF
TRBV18 ASSLFGSRPSGNTIY
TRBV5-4 ASSSGGWQY
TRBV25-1 ASSESGMIRDTQY
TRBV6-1 ASSQGQTAQH
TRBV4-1 ASSPGGLAPTSGANVLT
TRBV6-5 ASSGGQGRTDTQY
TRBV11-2 ASSSGTSGNTDTQY
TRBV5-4 ASSPRDRREGGYT
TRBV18 ASSPGQAHYEQY